This TCR beta chain was retrieved from a study of blood T cell repertoires in COVID-19. Some clones are missing from TCRdb's copy, which holds only in-frame ones; the method was immunoSEQ multiplex PCR. The data contain some 140,000 clones, around 83% of them singletons. The clonotype comes from a young man who had recovered from COVID-19. The sample comprised PBMCs or T cells enriched from blood (not recorded which).

DNA of the CDR3: TGTGCCAGCAGCCCCCTGGACAGGCGGGGCCAGCCCCAGCATTTT. Protein sequence: CASSPLDRRGQPQHF. V and J are TRBV28 and TRBJ1-5; 7 nucleotides align to TRBD1. Germline V gene data show CDR1 as MDHEN and CDR2 as SYDVKM. The trim removed 6 bases at V and 7 bases at J, leaving 12 bases unmatched. The CDR3 extends over 15 amino acids.